This entry lists 28 T cell receptor beta chains sequenced from one sample in a study of radiation and T cells in renal cell carcinoma. Time point indicated: baseline pretreatment blood. Sample treatment: 15 Gy SBRT to primary tumor, nephrectomy 4 weeks later. Produced via immunoSEQ multiplex PCR; TCRdb's table is partial and in-frame only. The sample has some 150,000 clones, roughly 84% seen once. The starting material was blood, obtained from a patient whose treatment included radiotherapy and nephrectomy. The source is a woman between 45 and 60 years old with renal cell carcinoma.

The chain couples TRBV4-1 to TRBJ1-1; 10 bases match TRBD1. V shed 0 bases, J shed 1 base, and the junction held 5 bases outside the gene matches. Germline V CDR1 and CDR2: MGHRA, YSYEKL. The length of the CDR3 is 17 residues. CDR3 DNA sequence: TGCGCCAGCAGCCAAGAATGGCGGACAGGGGGGAACACTGAAGCTTTCTTT. It specifies CASSQEWRTGGNTEAFF.

The rearrangement links TRBV7-9 to TRBJ2-3; 8 bases align to TRBD1. The germline gives CDR1 SEHNR, CDR2 FQNEAQ (reference sequence). Germline trimming cut 6 bases from V and 1 base from J; bases unmatched to any gene: 9. This CDR3 has 16 residues. Here the CDR3 DNA reads TGTGCCAGCAGTCTCCCGAGACAGGGGCGCACAGATACGCAGTATTTT. Translation gives CASSLPRQGRTDTQYF.

This clone showed up just once. The gene calls are TRBV30 and TRBJ1-4; D is unresolved. Germline V gene lookup returns CDR1 GTSNPN and CDR2 SVGIG (reference sequence). The ends were cut back, 2 bases at V and 7 bases at J, with 11 bases in the middle. This CDR3 spans 13 amino acids. The DNA of the CDR3 is TGTGCCTGGAGTCCCTCGGTTAGTGAAAAACTGTTTTTT. It translates to CAWSPSVSEKLFF.

The chain uses TRBV7-8 and TRBJ1-1; D gene uncertain. The V gene's germline CDR1 is SGHVS and CDR2 FQNEAQ. With 8 bases removed from V and 5 bases from J, the gap between germline ends came to 9 bases. CDR3 size: 11 residues. CDR3 DNA: TGTGCCAGCCGAGGGTTGACTGAAGCTTTCTTT. Translated: CASRGLTEAFF.

The V and J genes are TRBV7-9 and TRBJ2-5, with 11 positions matching TRBD2. Losses at the gene ends were 4 bases for V and 4 bases for J; bases not matched to a gene: 14. The length of the CDR3 is 18 residues. Germline values: CDR1 SEHNR, CDR2 FQNEAQ (reference sequence). This CDR3 reads CASSSKPGLAALSETQYF. The DNA for the CDR3 is TGTGCCAGCAGCTCAAAGCCGGGACTAGCGGCCCTTTCAGAGACCCAGTACTTC.

The chain's CDR3 is CASSLYFGGSSYEQYF. The CDR3 DNA reads TGTGCCAGTAGCCTTTATTTTGGAGGGAGCTCCTACGAGCAGTACTTC. The chain combines TRBV19 with TRBJ2-7; the D gene is possibly TRBD2 (6 bases). Trimming left V 6 bases short and J 0 bases short, with 18 bases between. This CDR3 has 16 residues. Germline-derived CDR1 and CDR2 are LNHDA and SQIVND (reference sequence).

The V gene is TRBV2, the J gene TRBJ2-6; D assignment may be TRBD1 or TRBD2 (6 bases each). Germline CDR1 is SNHLY and CDR2 is FYNNEI. Trimming took 5 bases from V and 4 from J, leaving 12 bases between them. The CDR3 length is 15 residues. The CDR3 loop reads CASSPGAAGANVLTF. In DNA, the CDR3 is TGTGCCAGCAGTCCGGGGGCGGCCGGGGCCAACGTCCTGACTTTC.

The rearrangement uses TRBV5-1 and TRBJ2-3; 7 bases are a match to TRBD2. The V gene's germline CDR1 is SGHRS and CDR2 YFSETQ. The V segment lost 5 bases and the J segment 2 bases; nucleotides outside the gene matches: 11. The CDR3 runs to 16 residues. CDR3 loop: CASSYTPGGPTDTQYF. DNA for the CDR3: TGCGCCAGCAGTTATACCCCGGGGGGACCCACAGATACGCAGTATTTT.

The CDR3 nucleotides are TGTGCCAGCAGCGCCGCAGAATATACGCAGTATTTT. Amino acid sequence: CASSAAEYTQYF. The J gene is TRBJ2-3, the V gene TRBV13; D gene unclear. Germline V gene lookup returns CDR1 PRHDT and CDR2 FYEKMQ (reference sequence). The V gene lost 5 bases and the J gene lost 7 bases, with 10 bases spanning the gap. This CDR3 contains 12 residues.

There are a few counts of this clone. The V and J genes are TRBV6-6 and TRBJ1-1; tentative D call: TRBD1 (5 bases). Germline V CDR1 and CDR2: MNHNY, SVGAGI (reference sequence). CDR3 size: 13 residues. Between the trimmed V and J ends, which lost 4 bases and 8 bases, there was a span of 14 bases. The CDR3 region has the DNA TGTGCCAGCAGTTTTCAGGGCAGGACGGAAGCTTTCTTT. This encodes CASSFQGRTEAFF.

The rearrangement links TRBV4-1 to TRBJ2-5; 11 bases are a match to TRBD2. The trim removed 1 base at V and 4 bases at J, leaving 5 bases unmatched. This CDR3 has 16 amino acids. CDR1 and CDR2 from the germline V gene are MGHRA and YSYEKL. The CDR3 sequence is CASSQGHSGGVETQYF. In nucleotides, the CDR3 is TGCGCCAGCAGCCAAGGGCATAGCGGGGGGGTAGAGACCCAGTACTTC.

V is TRBV6-1 and J is TRBJ2-7; D gene unclear. Trimming stripped 2 bases from V and 5 bases from J, with 10 bases between. The CDR3 spans 13 residues. The germline V gene encodes CDR1 MNHNS and CDR2 SASEGT. The CDR3 nucleotides read TGTGCCAGCAGTGAACAGTTTCGGGACGAGCAGTACTTC. This translates into CASSEQFRDEQYF.

V gene TRBV5-4 combines with J gene TRBJ2-5, with 9 bases identical to TRBD2. V was pared by 3 bases and J by 5 bases, with 8 bases of the junction left unmatched. Germline CDR1 SGHNT, CDR2 YYREEE (reference sequence). The CDR3 spans 15 residues. CDR3 residues: CASSSRGGRGETQYF. In DNA form, the CDR3 reads TGTGCCAGCAGCTCGCGGGGGGGCCGGGGGGAGACCCAGTACTTC. Combining the CDR3 with reference TRBV5-4 and TRBJ2-5 gives the whole variable domain ETGVTQSPTHLIKTRGQQVTLRCSSQSGHNTVSWYQQALGQGPQFIFQYYREEENGRGNFPPRFSGLQFPNYSSELNVNALELDDSALYLCASSSRGGRGETQYFGPGTRLLVL.

The chain joins TRBV19 to TRBJ1-2, with D unresolved. The V end lost 5 bases, the J end lost 0 bases, and 7 bases lay between the germline ends. The CDR3 has 13 amino acids. Germline-derived CDR1 and CDR2 are LNHDA and SQIVND (reference sequence). For the CDR3, the DNA is TGTGCCAGTAGTGCCTGGACTAACTATGGCTACACCTTC. The encoded protein is CASSAWTNYGYTF.

The rearrangement links TRBV19 to TRBJ2-3; 11 nucleotides agree with TRBD2. V shed 5 bases, J shed 1 base, and the junction held 11 bases outside the gene matches. CDR3 length: 18 amino acids. Germline CDR1 LNHDA, CDR2 SQIVND (reference sequence). This CDR3 is CASSPLRDSGGGTDTQYF. CDR3 coding DNA: TGTGCCAGTAGTCCTCTCCGTGATAGCGGGGGGGGCACAGATACGCAGTATTTT.

The genes are TRBV7-2 and TRBJ2-2, with D maybe TRBD2 (6 bases). The CDR3 is 17 amino acids. Trimming took 1 base from V and 4 from J, leaving 16 bases between them. Germline CDR1 reads SGHTA; CDR2 reads FQGNSA. The CDR3 bases are TGTGCCAGCAGCTTAGATAGCGGCAGTACTGTCACCGGGGAGCTGTTTTTT. Translating gives CASSLDSGSTVTGELFF.

The V gene is TRBV5-4, the J gene TRBJ2-5; TRBD1 aligns across 9 bases. The V gene's germline CDR1 is SGHNT and CDR2 YYREEE (reference sequence). The CDR3 extends over 15 amino acids. Trimming took 3 bases from V and 5 from J; bases not matched to a gene: 8. CDR3: CASSSPGQGTETQYF. CDR3 DNA: TGTGCCAGCAGCTCGCCTGGACAGGGGACCGAGACCCAGTACTTC.

CDR3 sequence reads: CAIGGTWAGELFF. CDR3 sequence (DNA): TGTGCCATCGGCGGGACCTGGGCCGGGGAGCTGTTTTTT. The J gene is TRBJ2-2, the V gene TRBV10-3; the D gene is possibly TRBD2 (6 bases). Germline-derived CDR1 and CDR2 are ENHRY and SYGVKD. This CDR3 contains 13 residues. V dropped 8 bases and J dropped 6 bases, with 13 bases sitting between them.

This sequence joins TRBV30 and TRBJ2-6; D may be TRBD2 (6 bases). In germline, CDR1 is GTSNPN, CDR2 SVGIG (reference sequence). The CDR3 has 17 amino acids. The V end lost 0 bases, the J end lost 2 bases, and 14 bases lay between the germline ends. In DNA form, the CDR3 reads TGTGCCTGGAGTGTCGGAGGTGGCGGGACTGGGGCCAACGTCCTGACTTTC. Translating gives CAWSVGGGGTGANVLTF.

V and J are TRBV6-1 and TRBJ2-5, with a weak D call TRBD1 (5 bases). In germline, CDR1 is MNHNS, CDR2 SASEGT. This CDR3 has 14 residues. V was shortened by 4 bases and J by 7 bases, with 16 bases between the two germline ends. CDR3 residues: CASSGAGPQGTQYF. DNA for the CDR3: TGTGCCAGCAGTGGGGCAGGCCCCCAGGGGACCCAGTACTTC.

The chain employs TRBV9 and TRBJ2-5, with 10 positions matching TRBD2. V gave up 4 bases and J gave up 3 bases; unmatched junction bases: 6. CDR3 length: 15 residues. Looked up from germline, CDR1 is SGDLS and CDR2 is YYNGEE. CDR3 nucleotide sequence: TGTGCCAGCAGCAACTCCCTAGCGGGGGAAGAGACCCAGTACTTC. As protein: CASSNSLAGEETQYF.

The genes are TRBV6-5 and TRBJ1-2, with 7 bases lining up with TRBD1. With 5 bases clipped from V and 7 bases from J, the junction kept 10 bases outside the gene matches. The CDR3 totals 14 residues. Germline V gives CDR1 MNHEY, CDR2 SVGAGI. The CDR3 reads CASSRLAGGPGYTF. As DNA, the CDR3 is TGTGCCAGCAGTCGACTTGCAGGGGGGCCTGGCTACACCTTC.

This rearrangement joins TRBV21-1 to TRBJ2-1; the DNA was not used to check the table's D call, TRBD1. TRBV21-1 represents a pseudogene. This CDR3 has 15 amino acids. DNA of the CDR3: TGTGCCAGCAAGCATCCAGGGGGCTCCTACAATGAGCAGTTCTTC. Protein: CASKHPGGSYNEQFF.

The table lists this clone with a few counts. The chain couples TRBV19 to TRBJ1-1; D not certain. Germline-derived CDR1 and CDR2 are LNHDA and SQIVND (reference sequence). Trimming took off 1 base at V and 1 base at J, with 7 bases between the two ends. The CDR3 is made up of 14 amino acids. The CDR3 loop is CASSIAQTNTEAFF. The DNA of the CDR3 is TGTGCCAGTAGTATAGCGCAGACGAACACTGAAGCTTTCTTT.

This clone has just one count. The DNA of the CDR3 is TGTGCCAGCAGCCTTAACAGAGCCCGGCAGTTCTTC. Translated: CASSLNRARQFF. The V and J genes are TRBV5-6 and TRBJ2-1; unclear D gene. The CDR3 loop spans 12 amino acids. Per germline, CDR1 SGHDT and CDR2 YYEEEE. Deletions cut 4 bases from V and 12 bases from J, with 14 bases between.

This chain links TRBV14 with TRBJ1-6; D call uncertain. The V gene's germline CDR1 is SGHDN and CDR2 FVKESK. The V and J ends lost 3 bases and 9 bases respectively, with 18 bases between them. This CDR3 contains 16 residues. CDR3 sequence: CASSQLGANSGSPLHF. CDR3 DNA sequence: TGTGCCAGCAGCCAGCTGGGAGCAAACAGTGGTTCACCCCTCCACTTT.

This sequence joins TRBV6-5 and TRBJ2-7, with 8 bases aligning to TRBD1. Germline V gene lookup returns CDR1 MNHEY and CDR2 SVGAGI. V was pared by 2 bases and J by 0 bases, with 6 bases of the junction left unmatched. CDR3 length equals 16 residues. The CDR3 loop reads CASSYLGTGVSYEQYF. CDR3 nucleotide sequence: TGTGCCAGCAGTTACCTGGGGACAGGTGTCTCCTACGAGCAGTACTTC.

The chain recombines TRBV13 with TRBJ1-2; the D gene is possibly TRBD1 (6 bases). V lost 5 bases and J 7 bases, leaving 17 bases between the germline ends. The germline gives CDR1 PRHDT, CDR2 FYEKMQ (reference sequence). The CDR3 runs 14 residues. The CDR3 is CASSTTGTRGGYTF. CDR3 nucleotide sequence: TGTGCCAGCAGCACCACAGGGACTAGGGGTGGCTACACCTTC.